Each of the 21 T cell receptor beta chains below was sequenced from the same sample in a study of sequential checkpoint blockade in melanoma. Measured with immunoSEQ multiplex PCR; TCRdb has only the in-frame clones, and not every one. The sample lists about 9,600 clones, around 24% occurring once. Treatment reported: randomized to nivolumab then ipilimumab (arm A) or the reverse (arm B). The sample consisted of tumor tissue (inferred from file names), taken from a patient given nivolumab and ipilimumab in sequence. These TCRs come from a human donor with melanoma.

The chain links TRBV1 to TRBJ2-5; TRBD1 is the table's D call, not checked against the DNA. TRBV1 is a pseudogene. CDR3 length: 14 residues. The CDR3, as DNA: TGCGCCAGCAGCCAAAACAGGGCCCAAGAGACCCAGTACTTC. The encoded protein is CASSQNRAQETQYF.

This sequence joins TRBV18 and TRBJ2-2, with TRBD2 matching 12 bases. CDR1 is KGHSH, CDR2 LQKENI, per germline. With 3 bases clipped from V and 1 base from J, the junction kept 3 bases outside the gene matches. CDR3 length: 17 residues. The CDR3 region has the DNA TGTGCCAGCTCACCTGGGACTAGCGGGCTGAACACCGGGGAGCTGTTTTTT. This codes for CASSPGTSGLNTGELFF.

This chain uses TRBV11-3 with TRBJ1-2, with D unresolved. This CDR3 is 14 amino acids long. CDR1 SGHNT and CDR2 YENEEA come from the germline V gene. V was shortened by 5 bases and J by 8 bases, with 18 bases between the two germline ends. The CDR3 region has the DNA TGTGCCAGCAGCATTGACCGGGCCTCTTCGGGCTACACCTTC. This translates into CASSIDRASSGYTF.

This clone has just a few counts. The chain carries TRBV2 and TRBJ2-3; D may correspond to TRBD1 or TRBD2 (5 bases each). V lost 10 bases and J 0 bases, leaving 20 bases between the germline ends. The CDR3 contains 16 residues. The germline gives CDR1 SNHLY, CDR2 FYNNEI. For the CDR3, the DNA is TGTGCCACAGGGACGGATTCAAGTTCTAGCACAGATACGCAGTATTTT. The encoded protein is CATGTDSSSSTDTQYF.

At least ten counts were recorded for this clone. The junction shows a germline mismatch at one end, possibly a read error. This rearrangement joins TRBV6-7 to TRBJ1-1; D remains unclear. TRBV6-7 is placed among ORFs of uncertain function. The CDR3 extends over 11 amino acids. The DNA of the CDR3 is TGTGCCACCAGTGATGGATATAAAGCTTTCTTT. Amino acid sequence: CATSDGYKAFF.

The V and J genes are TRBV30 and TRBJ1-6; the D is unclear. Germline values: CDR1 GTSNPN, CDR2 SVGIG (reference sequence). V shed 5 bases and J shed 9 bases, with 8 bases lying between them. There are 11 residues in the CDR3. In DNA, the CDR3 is TGTGCCTGGGCATTGCCTTCACCCCTCCACTTT. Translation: CAWALPSPLHF.

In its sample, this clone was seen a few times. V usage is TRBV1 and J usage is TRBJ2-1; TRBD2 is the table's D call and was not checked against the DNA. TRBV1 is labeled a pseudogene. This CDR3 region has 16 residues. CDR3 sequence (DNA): TGCGCCAGCAGCCAAGATACTAGCGTGGAGTACAATGAGCAGTTCTTC. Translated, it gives CASSQDTSVEYNEQFF.

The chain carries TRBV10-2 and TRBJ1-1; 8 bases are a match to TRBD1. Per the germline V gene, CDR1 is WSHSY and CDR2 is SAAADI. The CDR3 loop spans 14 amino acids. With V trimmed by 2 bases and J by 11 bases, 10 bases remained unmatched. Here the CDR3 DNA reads TGCGCCAGCAGTGAGGTTGGCAGGGGGCCTTCGGCTTTCTTT. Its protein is CASSEVGRGPSAFF.

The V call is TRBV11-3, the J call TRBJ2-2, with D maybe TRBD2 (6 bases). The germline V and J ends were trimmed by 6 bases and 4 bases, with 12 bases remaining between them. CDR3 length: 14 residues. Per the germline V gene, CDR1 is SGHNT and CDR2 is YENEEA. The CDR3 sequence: CASRPGLPTGELFF. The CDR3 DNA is TGTGCCAGCAGGCCGGGACTCCCCACCGGGGAGCTGTTTTTT.

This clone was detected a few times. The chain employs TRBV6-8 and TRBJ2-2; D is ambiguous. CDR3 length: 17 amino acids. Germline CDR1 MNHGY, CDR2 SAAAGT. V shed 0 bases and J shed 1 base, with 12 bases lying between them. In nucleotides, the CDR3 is TGTGCCAGCAGTTACTCGAAGTCGTCGGGGAACACCGGGGAGCTGTTTTTT. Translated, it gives CASSYSKSSGNTGELFF.

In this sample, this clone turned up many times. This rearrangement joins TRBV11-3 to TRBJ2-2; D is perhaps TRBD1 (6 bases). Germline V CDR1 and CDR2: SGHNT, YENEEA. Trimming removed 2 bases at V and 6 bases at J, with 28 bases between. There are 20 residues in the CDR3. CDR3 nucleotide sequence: TGTGCCAGCAGCTTAACCCCTAACCCCCGGACAGCCGGGGCTGCCGGGGAGCTGTTTTTT. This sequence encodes CASSLTPNPRTAGAAGELFF.

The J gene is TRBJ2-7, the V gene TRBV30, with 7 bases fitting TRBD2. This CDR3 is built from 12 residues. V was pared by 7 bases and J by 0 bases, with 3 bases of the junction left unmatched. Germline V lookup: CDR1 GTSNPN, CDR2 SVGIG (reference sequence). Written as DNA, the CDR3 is TGTGCCTTCCGGGACTACTCCTACGAGCAGTACTTC. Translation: CAFRDYSYEQYF.

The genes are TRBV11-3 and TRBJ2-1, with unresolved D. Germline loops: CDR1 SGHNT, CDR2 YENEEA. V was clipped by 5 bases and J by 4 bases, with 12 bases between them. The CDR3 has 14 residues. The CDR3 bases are TGTGCCAGCAGCAAATCCGACTCATACAATGAGCAGTTCTTC. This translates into CASSKSDSYNEQFF.

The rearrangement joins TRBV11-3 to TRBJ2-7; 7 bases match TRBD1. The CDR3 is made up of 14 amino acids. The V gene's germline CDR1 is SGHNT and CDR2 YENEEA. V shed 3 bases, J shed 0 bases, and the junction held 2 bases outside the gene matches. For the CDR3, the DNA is TGTGCCAGCAGCTTGACAGGGAACTCCTACGAGCAGTACTTC. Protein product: CASSLTGNSYEQYF. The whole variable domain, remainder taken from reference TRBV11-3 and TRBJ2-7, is EAGVVQSPRYKIIEKKQPVAFWCNPISGHNTLYWYLQNLGQGPELLIRYENEEAVDDSQLPKDRFSAERLKGVDSTLKIQPAELGDSAVYLCASSLTGNSYEQYFGPGTRLTVT.

The CDR3 nucleotides read TGTGCCAGCAGCTTAACTAAAGGCAATGAGCAGTTCTTC. Its translation is CASSLTKGNEQFF. The chain recombines TRBV7-1 with TRBJ2-1, with D uncertain. TRBV7-1 is assigned to the ORF class and has an uncertain function. The CDR3 extends over 13 amino acids. V shed 4 bases and J shed 6 bases, with 10 bases lying between them.

The DNA for the CDR3 is TGTGCCAGTAAAAAGGACAGGGGGCAACTGGGGGGAAACACCATATATTTT. Amino acid sequence: CASKKDRGQLGGNTIYF. The rearrangement joins TRBV6-8 to TRBJ1-3; 11 nucleotides line up with TRBD1. V lost 9 bases to trimming and J lost 4 bases; unmatched junction nucleotides: 14. Per germline, CDR1 MNHGY and CDR2 SAAAGT. The CDR3 extends over 17 amino acids.

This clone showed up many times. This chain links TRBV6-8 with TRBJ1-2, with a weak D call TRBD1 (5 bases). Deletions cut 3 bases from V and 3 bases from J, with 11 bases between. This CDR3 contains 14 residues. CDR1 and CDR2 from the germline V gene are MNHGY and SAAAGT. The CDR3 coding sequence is TGTGCCAGCAGTTATCTCCAGGGAGACTATGGCTACACCTTC. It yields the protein CASSYLQGDYGYTF.

CDR3 protein: CASRLTLNTEAFF. DNA for the CDR3: TGTGCCAGCAGGCTTACATTGAACACTGAAGCTTTCTTT. The gene calls are TRBV28 and TRBJ1-1; no reliable D call. Germline V gene lookup returns CDR1 MDHEN and CDR2 SYDVKM. The CDR3 is 13 residues long. The ends were cut back, 6 bases at V and 0 bases at J, with 8 bases in the middle.

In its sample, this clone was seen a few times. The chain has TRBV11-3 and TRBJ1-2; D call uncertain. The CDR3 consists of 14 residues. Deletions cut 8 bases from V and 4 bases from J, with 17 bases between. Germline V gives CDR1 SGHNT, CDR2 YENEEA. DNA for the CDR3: TGTGCCAGCGCTACATCGACTGGGCGCTATGGCTACACCTTC. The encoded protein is CASATSTGRYGYTF.

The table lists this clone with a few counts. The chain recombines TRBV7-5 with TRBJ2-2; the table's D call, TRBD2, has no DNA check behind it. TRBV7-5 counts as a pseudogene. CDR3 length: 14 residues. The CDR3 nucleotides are TGTGCCAGCAGCCACGCGGGAGGGCCCGGGGAGCTGTTTTTT. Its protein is CASSHAGGPGELFF.

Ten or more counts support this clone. The CDR3 bases are TGTGCCAGCAGCCTAGGGCGGGGGGCAGAAAATTCACCCCTCCACTTT. Its translation: CASSLGRGAENSPLHF. The rearrangement joins TRBV11-3 to TRBJ1-6, with D possibly being TRBD1 (6 bases). Germline assignment: CDR1 SGHNT and CDR2 YENEEA. The length of the CDR3 is 16 residues. The germline V and J ends were trimmed by 5 bases and 7 bases, with 18 bases remaining between them.